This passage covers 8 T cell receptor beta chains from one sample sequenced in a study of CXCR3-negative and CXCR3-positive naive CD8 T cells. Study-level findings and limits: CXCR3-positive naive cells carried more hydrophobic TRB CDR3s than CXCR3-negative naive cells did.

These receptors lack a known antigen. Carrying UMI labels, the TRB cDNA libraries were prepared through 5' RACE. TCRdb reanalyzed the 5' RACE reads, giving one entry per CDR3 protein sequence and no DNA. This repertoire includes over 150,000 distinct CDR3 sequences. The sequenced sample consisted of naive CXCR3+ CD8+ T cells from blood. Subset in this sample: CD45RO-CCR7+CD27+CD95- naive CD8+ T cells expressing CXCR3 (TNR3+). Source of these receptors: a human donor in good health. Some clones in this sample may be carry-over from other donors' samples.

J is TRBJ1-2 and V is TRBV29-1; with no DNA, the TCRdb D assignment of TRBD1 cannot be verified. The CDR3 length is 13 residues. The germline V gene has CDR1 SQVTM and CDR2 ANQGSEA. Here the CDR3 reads CSVDTGEDYGYTF.

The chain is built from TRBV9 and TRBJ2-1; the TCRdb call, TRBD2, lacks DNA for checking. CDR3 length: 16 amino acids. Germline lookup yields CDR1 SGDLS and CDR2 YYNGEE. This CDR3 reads CASSVVLAGGYNEQFF.

The CDR3 loop is CASSEWQGGGNEQFF. The chain employs TRBV25-1 and TRBJ2-1; TCRdb lists TRBD1, though no DNA is available to test this call. This CDR3 is built from 15 residues. Per the germline V gene, CDR1 is MGHDK and CDR2 is SYGVNS.

The chain's CDR3 is CASSYPPSIHLYGYTF. The V gene is TRBV7-9, the J gene TRBJ1-2; TCRdb's assignment of TRBD1 cannot be checked, as there is no DNA. This CDR3 spans 16 amino acids. Germline CDR1 and CDR2: SEHNR and FQNEAQ (reference sequence).

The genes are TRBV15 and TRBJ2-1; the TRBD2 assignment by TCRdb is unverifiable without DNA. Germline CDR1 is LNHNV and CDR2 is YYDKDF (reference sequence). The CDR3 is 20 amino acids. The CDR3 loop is CATSKTHPGLAGAVYNEQFF.

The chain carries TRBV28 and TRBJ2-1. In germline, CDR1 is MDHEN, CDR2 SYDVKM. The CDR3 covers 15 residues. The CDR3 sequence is CASSLADSSYNEQFF. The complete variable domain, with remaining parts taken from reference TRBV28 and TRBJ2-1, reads DVKVTQSSRYLVKRTGEKVFLECVQDMDHENMFWYRQDPGLGLRLIYFSYDVKMKEKGDIPEGYSVSREKKERFSLILESASTNQTSMYLCASSLADSSYNEQFFGPGTRLTVL.

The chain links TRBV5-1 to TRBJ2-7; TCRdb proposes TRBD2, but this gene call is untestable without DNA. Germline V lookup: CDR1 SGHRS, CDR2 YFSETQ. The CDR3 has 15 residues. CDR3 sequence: CASSYSGGESYEQYF. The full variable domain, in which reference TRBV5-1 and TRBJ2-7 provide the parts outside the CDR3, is KAGVTQTPRYLIKTRGQQVTLSCSPISGHRSVSWYQQTPGQGLQFLFEYFSETQRNKGNFPGRFSGRQFSNSRSEMNVSTLELGDSALYLCASSYSGGESYEQYFGPGTRLTVT.

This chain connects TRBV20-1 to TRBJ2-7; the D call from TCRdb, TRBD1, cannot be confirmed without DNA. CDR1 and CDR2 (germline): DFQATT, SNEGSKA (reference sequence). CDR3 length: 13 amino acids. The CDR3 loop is CSAEQEISYEQYF.